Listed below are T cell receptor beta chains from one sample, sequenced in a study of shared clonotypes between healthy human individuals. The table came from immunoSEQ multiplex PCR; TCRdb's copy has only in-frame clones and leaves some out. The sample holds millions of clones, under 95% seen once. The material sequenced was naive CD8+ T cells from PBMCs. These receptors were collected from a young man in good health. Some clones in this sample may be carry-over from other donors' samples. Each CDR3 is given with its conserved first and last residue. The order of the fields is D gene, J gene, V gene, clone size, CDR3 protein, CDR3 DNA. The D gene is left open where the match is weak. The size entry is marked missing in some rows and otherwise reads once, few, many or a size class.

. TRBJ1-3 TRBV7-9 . CASTGKGDSGNTIYF TGTGCCAGCACCGGAAAGGGGGATTCTGGAAACACCATATATTTT
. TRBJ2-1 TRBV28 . CASSLGLTHNEQFF TGTGCCAGCAGTTTAGGGCTAACTCACAATGAGCAGTTCTTC
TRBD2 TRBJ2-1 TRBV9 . CASSVASGSPYNEQFF TGTGCCAGCAGCGTAGCTAGCGGGAGTCCCTACAATGAGCAGTTCTTC
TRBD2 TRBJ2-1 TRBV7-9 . CASRGPLGGRAYNEQFF TGTGCCAGTAGAGGACCCCTTGGCGGGAGAGCCTACAATGAGCAGTTCTTC
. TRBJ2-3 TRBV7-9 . CASSFWAPSTDTQYF TGTGCCAGCAGCTTTTGGGCGCCGAGCACAGATACGCAGTATTTT
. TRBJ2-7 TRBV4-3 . CASSQVRDGSYEQYF TGCGCCAGCAGCCAAGTTCGGGACGGCTCCTACGAGCAGTACTTC
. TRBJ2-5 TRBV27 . CASSLLAPTGLGETQYF TGTGCCAGCAGTTTATTGGCCCCTACCGGGTTGGGGGAGACCCAGTACTTC
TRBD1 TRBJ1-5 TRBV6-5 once CASRQGQSNQPQHF TGTGCCAGCAGACAGGGACAGAGCAATCAGCCCCAGCATTTT
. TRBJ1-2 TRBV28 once CASSLLAGRGEGYTF TGTGCCAGCAGTTTATTGGCCGGGCGAGGGGAAGGCTACACCTTC
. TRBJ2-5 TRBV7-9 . CASSFTQETQYF TGTGCCAGCAGCTTTACCCAAGAGACCCAGTACTTC
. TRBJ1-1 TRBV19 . CASSISAGTEAFF TGTGCCAGTAGTATCAGCGCAGGTACTGAAGCTTTCTTT
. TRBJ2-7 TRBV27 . CASSPGLLGGEQYF TGTGCCAGCAGTCCCGGACTCTTAGGAGGCGAGCAGTACTTC
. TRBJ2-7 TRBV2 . CASSYRAYEQYF TGTGCCAGCAGTTACAGGGCTTACGAGCAGTACTTC
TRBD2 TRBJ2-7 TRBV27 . CASSSSLSGRAGWEQYF TGTGCCAGCAGTTCCAGCCTTAGCGGGAGGGCCGGGTGGGAGCAGTACTTC
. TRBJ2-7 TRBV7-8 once CASSLGPVTYEQYF TGTGCCAGCAGCTTGGGACCCGTTACCTACGAGCAGTACTTC